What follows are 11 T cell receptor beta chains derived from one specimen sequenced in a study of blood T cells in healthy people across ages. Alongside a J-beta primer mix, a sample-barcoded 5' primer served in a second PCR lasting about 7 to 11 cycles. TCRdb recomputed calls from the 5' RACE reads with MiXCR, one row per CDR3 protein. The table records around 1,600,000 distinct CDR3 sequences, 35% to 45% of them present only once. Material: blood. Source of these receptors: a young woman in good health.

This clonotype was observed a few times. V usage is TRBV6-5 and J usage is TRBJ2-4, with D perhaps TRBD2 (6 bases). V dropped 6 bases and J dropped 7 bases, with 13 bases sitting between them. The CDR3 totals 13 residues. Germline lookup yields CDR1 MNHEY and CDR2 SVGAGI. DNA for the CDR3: TGTGCCAGCAGCCCAGGAGGGTGGAACATTCAGTACTTC. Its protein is CASSPGGWNIQYF.

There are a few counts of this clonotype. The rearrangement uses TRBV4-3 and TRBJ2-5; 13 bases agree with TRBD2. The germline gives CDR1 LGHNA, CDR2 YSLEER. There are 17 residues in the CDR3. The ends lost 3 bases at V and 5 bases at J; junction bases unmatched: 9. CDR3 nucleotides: TGCGCCAGCAGCCACGATTGGACTAGCGGGAGCACGGAGACCCAGTACTTC. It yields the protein CASSHDWTSGSTETQYF.

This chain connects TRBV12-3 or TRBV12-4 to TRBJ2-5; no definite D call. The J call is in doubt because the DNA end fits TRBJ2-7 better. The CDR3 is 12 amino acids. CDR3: CASSLHVLEQYF. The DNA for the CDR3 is TGTGCCAGCAGTCTACACGTTCTCGAGCAGTACTTC.

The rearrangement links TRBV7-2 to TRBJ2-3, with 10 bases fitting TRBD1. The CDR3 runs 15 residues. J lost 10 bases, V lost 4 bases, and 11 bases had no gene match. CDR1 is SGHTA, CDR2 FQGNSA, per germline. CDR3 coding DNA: TGTACCAGCAGCTCAACCGGGACAGGGGCGTCTGCGCAGTATTTT. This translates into CTSSSTGTGASAQYF.

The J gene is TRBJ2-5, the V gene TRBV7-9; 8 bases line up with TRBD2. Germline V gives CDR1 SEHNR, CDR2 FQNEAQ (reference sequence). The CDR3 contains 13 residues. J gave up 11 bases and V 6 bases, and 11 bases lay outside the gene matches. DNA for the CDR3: TGTGCCAGCAGTAGCGGGGTCTCCCCGGCTCAGTACTTC. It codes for CASSSGVSPAQYF.

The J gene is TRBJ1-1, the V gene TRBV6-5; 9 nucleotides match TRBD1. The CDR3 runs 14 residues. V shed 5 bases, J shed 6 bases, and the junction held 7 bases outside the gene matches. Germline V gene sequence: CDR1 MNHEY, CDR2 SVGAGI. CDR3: CASSGTGPWAEAFF. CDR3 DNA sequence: TGTGCCAGCAGTGGGACAGGGCCTTGGGCTGAAGCTTTCTTT.

CDR3 protein: CASSLSSGSNTGELFF. The DNA of the CDR3 is TGCGCCAGCAGCTTGTCTTCAGGCTCGAACACCGGGGAGCTGTTTTTT. The rearrangement joins TRBV5-1 to TRBJ2-2, with D unresolved. CDR1 is SGHRS and CDR2 is YFSETQ in the germline V gene. Trimming took off 1 base at V and 0 bases at J, with 10 bases between the two ends. This CDR3 spans 16 amino acids.

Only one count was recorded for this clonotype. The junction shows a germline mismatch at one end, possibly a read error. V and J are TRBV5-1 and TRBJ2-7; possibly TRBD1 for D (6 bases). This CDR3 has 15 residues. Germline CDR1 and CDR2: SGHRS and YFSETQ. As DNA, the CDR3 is TGCGCCGGCAGCCCGGGTGGACAGAGCCTCTACGAGCAGTACTTC. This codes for CAGSPGGQSLYEQYF.

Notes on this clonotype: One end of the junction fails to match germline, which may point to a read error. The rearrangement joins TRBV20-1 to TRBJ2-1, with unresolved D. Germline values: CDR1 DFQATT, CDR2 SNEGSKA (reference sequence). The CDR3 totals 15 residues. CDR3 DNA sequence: TGCAGTGCCAGGCGGTACCGGAGCTCCTACAAGGAGCAGTTCTTC. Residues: CSARRYRSSYKEQFF.

CDR3 in amino acids: CSVKASGQHYEQFF. The CDR3 bases are TGCAGCGTCAAAGCATCGGGACAGCACTACGAGCAGTTCTTC. This sequence joins TRBV29-1 and TRBJ2-1, with TRBD1 identical over 7 bases. Germline CDR1 and CDR2: SQVTM and ANQGSEA. This CDR3 spans 14 amino acids. V was pared by 6 bases and J by 10 bases, with 15 bases of the junction left unmatched.

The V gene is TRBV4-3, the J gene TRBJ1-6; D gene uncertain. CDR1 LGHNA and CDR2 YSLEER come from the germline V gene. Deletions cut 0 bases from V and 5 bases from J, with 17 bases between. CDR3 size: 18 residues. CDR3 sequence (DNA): TGCGCCAGCAGCCAAGAGTCCACAGCAGCCCTTAATAATTCACCCCTCCACTTT. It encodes CASSQESTAALNNSPLHF.